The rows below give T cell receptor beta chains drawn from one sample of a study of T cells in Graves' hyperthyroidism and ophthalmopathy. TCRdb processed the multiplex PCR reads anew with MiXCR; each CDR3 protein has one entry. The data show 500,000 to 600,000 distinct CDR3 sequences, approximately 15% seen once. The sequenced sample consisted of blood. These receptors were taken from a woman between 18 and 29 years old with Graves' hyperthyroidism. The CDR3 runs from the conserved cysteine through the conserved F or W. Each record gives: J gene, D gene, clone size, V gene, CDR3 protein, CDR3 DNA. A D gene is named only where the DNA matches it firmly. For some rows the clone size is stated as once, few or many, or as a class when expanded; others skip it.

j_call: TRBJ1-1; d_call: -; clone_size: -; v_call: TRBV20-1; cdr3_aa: CSATRQAMNTEAFF; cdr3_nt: TGCAGTGCGACGAGACAGGCCATGAACACTGAAGCTTTCTTT
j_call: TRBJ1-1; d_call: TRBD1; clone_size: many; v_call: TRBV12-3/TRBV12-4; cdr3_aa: CASSLRGQGGMNTEAFF; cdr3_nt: TGTGCCAGCAGTTTGCGGGGACAGGGGGGCATGAACACTGAAGCTTTCTTT
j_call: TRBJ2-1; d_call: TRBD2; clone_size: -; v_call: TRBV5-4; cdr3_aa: CASRNLAGSLYEQFF; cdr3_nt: TGTGCCAGCAGGAACCTAGCGGGGTCTCTGTATGAGCAGTTCTTC
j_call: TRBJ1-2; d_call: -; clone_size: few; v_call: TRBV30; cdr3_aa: CAWSVMAGGYTF; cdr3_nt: TGTGCCTGGAGTGTAATGGCAGGAGGCTACACCTTC
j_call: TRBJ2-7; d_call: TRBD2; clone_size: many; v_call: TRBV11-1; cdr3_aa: CASSRTGSGAAIYEQYF; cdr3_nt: TGTGCCAGCAGCAGGACCGGAAGCGGGGCGGCGATCTACGAGCAGTACTTC
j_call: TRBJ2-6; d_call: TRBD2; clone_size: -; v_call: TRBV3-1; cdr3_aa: CASSDLAGPTGANVLTF; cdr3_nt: TGTGCCAGCAGCGATCTAGCGGGGCCGACTGGGGCCAACGTCCTGACTTTC
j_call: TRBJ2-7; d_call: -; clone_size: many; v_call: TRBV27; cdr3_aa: CASSNPLQYEQYF; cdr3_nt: TGTGCCAGCAGCAACCCCCTCCAATACGAGCAGTACTTC
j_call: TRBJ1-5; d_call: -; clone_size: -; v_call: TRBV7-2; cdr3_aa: CASSAHRSQPQHF; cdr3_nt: TGTGCCAGCAGCGCACACCGGAGTCAGCCCCAGCATTTT
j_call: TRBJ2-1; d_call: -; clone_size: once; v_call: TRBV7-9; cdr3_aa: CASSLGGRTAFNEQFF; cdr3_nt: TGTGCCAGCAGCTTAGGGGGTAGAACCGCTTTCAATGAGCAGTTCTTC
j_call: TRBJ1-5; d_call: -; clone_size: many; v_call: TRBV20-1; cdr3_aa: CSARDSLTSNQPQHF; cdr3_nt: TGCAGTGCTAGAGATTCCCTAACTAGCAATCAGCCCCAGCATTTT
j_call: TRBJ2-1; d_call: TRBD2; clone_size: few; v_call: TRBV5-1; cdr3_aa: CASSLEVGAGGRYEQFF; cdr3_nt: TGCGCCAGCAGCTTGGAAGTCGGAGCGGGAGGGAGGTATGAGCAGTTCTTC
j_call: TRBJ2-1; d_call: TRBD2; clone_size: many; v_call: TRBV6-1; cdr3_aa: CASSAGTSGSWYNEQFF; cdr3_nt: TGTGCCAGCAGTGCCGGGACTAGCGGGAGTTGGTACAATGAGCAGTTCTTC
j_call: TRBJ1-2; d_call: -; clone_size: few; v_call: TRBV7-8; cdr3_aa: CASSLGDSYYGYTF; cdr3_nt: TGTGCCAGCAGCTTAGGTGATTCCTACTATGGCTACACCTTC
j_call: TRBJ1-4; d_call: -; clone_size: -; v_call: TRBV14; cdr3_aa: CASSQSIKTGSNEKLFF; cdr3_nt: TGTGCCAGCAGCCAAAGTATCAAGACAGGAAGTAATGAAAAACTGTTTTTT
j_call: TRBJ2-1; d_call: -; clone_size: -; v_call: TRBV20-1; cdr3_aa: CSARDYLSSGDNEQFF; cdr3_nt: TGCAGTGCCCGCGACTACCTAAGCTCCGGGGACAATGAGCAGTTCTTC
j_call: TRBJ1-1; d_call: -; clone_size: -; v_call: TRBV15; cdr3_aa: CATSRSAYEAFF; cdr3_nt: TGTGCCACCAGCAGATCAGCCTATGAAGCTTTCTTT
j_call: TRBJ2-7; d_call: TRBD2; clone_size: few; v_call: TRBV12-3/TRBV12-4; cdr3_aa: CASSLGLRSGASYEQYF; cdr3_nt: TGTGCCAGCAGTTTAGGCCTGAGAAGCGGGGCCTCCTACGAGCAGTACTTC
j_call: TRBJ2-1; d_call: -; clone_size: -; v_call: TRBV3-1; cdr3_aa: CASSLLGGLGSYNEQFF; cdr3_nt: TGTGCCAGCAGTCTACTCGGGGGGCTAGGCTCCTACAATGAGCAGTTCTTC
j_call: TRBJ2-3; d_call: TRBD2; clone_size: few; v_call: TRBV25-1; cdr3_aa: CASSELGSGHTDTQYF; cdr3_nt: TGTGCCAGCAGTGAATTAGGTAGCGGGCACACAGATACGCAGTATTTT
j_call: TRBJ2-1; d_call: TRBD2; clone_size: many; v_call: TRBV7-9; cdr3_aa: CASSQGLEWNEQFF; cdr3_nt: TGTGCCAGCAGCCAGGGACTAGAATGGAATGAGCAGTTCTTC
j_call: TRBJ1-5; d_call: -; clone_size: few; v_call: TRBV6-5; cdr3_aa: CASSYRMGQPQHF; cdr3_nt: TGTGCCAGCAGTTACAGGATGGGGCAGCCCCAGCATTTT
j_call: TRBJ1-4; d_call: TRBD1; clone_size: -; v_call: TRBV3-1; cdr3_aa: CASSPGTGVNEKLFF; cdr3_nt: TGTGCCAGCAGCCCGGGGACAGGGGTTAATGAAAAACTGTTTTTT
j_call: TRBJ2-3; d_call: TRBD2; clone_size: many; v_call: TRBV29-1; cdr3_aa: CSALAGATDTQYF; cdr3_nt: TGCAGCGCGCTAGCGGGAGCTACAGATACGCAGTATTTT
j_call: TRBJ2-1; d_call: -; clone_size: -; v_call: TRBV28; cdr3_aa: CASIPPGVANTYNEQFF; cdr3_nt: TGTGCCAGCATTCCCCCCGGGGTGGCGAACACTTACAATGAGCAGTTCTTC
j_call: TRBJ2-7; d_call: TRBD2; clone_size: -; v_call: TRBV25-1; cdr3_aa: CASSKLAGGDSYEQYF; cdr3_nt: TGTGCCAGCAGTAAACTAGCGGGGGGTGACTCCTACGAGCAGTACTTC
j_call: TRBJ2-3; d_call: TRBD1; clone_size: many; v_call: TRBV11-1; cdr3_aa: CASSPSGTGGSTDTQYF; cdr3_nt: TGTGCCAGCAGCCCTTCCGGGACAGGGGGTAGCACAGATACGCAGTATTTT
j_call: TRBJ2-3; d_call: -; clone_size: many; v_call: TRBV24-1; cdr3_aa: CATSDLDGTDTDTQYF; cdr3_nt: TGTGCCACCAGTGATTTGGACGGGACGGACACAGATACGCAGTATTTT
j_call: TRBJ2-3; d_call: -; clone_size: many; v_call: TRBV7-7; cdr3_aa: CASSQRGPTDTQYF; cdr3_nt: TGTGCCAGCAGCCAGCGCGGGCCCACAGATACGCAGTATTTT
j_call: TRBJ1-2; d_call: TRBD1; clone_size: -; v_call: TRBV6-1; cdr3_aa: CASRGTGGDGYTF; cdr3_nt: TGTGCCAGCAGGGGAACAGGGGGCGACGGCTACACCTTC
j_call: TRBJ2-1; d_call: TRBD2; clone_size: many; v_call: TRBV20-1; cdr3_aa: CSAEASGRARNEQFF; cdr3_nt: TGCAGTGCGGAGGCTAGCGGGAGGGCCCGGAATGAGCAGTTCTTC
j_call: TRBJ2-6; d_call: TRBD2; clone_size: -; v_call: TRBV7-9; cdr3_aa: CASNQSGGKRGANVLTF; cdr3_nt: TGTGCCAGCAATCAGTCGGGGGGGAAACGAGGGGCCAACGTCCTGACTTTC
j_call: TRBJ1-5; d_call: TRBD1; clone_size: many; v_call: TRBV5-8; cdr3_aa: CASSRTGHNQPQHF; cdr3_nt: TGTGCCAGCAGCCGGACAGGGCACAATCAGCCCCAGCATTTT
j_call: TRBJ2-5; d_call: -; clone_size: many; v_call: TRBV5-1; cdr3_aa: CASSQGTTQETQYF; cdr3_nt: TGCGCCAGCAGCCAGGGGACTACCCAAGAGACCCAGTACTTC
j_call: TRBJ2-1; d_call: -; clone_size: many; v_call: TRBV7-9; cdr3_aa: CASSLIRQRTNNEQFF; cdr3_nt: TGTGCCAGCAGCTTAATCCGCCAGCGGACTAACAATGAGCAGTTCTTC
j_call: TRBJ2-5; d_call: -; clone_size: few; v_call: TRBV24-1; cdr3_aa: CATSDASDRETQYF; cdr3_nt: TGTGCCACCAGTGACGCCTCCGACCGGGAGACCCAGTACTTC
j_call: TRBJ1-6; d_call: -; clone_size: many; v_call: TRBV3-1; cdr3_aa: CASSLMGDSPLHF; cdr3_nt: TGTGCCAGCAGCCTTATGGGGGATTCACCCCTCCACTTT
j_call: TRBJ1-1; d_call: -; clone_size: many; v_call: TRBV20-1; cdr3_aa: CSARYRSNTEAFF; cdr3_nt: TGCAGTGCTAGATACAGGTCGAACACTGAAGCTTTCTTT
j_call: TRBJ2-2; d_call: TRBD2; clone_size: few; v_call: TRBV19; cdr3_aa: CASSIGRDTGELFF; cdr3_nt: TGTGCCAGTAGTATCGGGAGGGACACCGGGGAGCTGTTTTTT
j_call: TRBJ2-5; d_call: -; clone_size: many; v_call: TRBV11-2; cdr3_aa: CASSTLGWEETQYF; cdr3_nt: TGTGCCAGCAGCACCCTGGGATGGGAAGAGACCCAGTACTTC
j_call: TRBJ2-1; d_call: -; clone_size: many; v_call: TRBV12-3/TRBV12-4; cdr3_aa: CASSLRDEQFF; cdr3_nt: TGTGCCAGCAGTTTAAGGGATGAGCAGTTCTTC
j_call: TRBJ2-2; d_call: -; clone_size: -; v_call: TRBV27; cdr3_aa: CASSYYGTFQAGELFF; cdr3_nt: TGTGCCAGCAGCTATTACGGGACATTTCAGGCCGGGGAGCTGTTTTTT
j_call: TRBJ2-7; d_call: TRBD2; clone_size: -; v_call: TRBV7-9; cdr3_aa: CASRSGWREFGEQYF; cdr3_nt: TGTGCCAGCAGGTCGGGGTGGCGGGAGTTTGGGGAGCAGTACTTC
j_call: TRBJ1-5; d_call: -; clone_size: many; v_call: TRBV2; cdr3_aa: CASSESGNQPQHF; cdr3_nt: TGTGCCAGCAGTGAATCAGGGAATCAGCCCCAGCATTTT
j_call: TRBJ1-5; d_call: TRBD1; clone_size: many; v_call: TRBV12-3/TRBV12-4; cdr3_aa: CASSLRGRGNQPQHF; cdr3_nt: TGTGCCAGCAGTCTCAGGGGGCGCGGCAATCAGCCCCAGCATTTT
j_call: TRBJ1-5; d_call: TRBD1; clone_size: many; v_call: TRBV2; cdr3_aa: CASTDDAGGIGNQPQHF; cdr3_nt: TGTGCCAGCACGGATGATGCAGGGGGCATTGGCAATCAGCCCCAGCATTTT
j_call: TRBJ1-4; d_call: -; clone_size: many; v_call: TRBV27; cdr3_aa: CASSRDSTNEKLFF; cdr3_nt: TGTGCCAGCAGTAGAGACAGCACTAATGAAAAACTGTTTTTT
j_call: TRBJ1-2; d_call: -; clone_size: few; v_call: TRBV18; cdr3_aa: CASSPGVWGYTF; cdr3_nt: TGTGCCAGCTCACCAGGGGTCTGGGGCTACACCTTC
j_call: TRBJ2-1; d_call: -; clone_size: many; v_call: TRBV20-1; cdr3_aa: CSAPGTTYNEQFF; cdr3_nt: TGCAGTGCTCCCGGGACCACCTACAATGAGCAGTTCTTC
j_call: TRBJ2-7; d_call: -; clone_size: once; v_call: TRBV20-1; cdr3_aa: CSARGYRVEQYF; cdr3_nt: TGCAGTGCTAGAGGTTACAGGGTCGAGCAGTACTTC
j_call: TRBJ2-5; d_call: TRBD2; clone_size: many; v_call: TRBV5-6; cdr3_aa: CASSLVRGGRETQYF; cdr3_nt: TGTGCCAGCAGCTTGGTGCGGGGGGGCCGGGAGACCCAGTACTTC
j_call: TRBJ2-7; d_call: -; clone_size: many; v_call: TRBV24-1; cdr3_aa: CATSDGASYEQYF; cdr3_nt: TGTGCCACCAGTGATGGGGCGAGCTACGAGCAGTACTTC
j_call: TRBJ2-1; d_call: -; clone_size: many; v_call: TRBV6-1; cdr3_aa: CASSRGPEYNEQFF; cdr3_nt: TGTGCCAGCAGTCGCGGACCGGAATACAATGAGCAGTTCTTC
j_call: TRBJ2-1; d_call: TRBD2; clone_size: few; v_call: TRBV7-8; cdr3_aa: CASNGGSGGRGEQFF; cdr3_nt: TGTGCCAGCAACGGGGGGAGCGGGGGAAGGGGTGAGCAGTTCTTC
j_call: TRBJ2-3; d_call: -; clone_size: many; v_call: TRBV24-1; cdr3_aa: CATSDPLETGDTQYF; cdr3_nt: TGTGCCACCAGTGATCCGTTAGAGACTGGAGATACGCAGTATTTT
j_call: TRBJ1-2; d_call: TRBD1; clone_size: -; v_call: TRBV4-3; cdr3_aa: CASSPDLSDRAYGYTF; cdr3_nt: TGCGCCAGCAGCCCGGACTTGTCGGACAGGGCCTATGGCTACACCTTC
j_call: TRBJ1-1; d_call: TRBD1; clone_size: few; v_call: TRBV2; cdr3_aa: CASRGTGSEAFF; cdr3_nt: TGTGCCAGCAGGGGGACAGGGAGTGAAGCTTTCTTT
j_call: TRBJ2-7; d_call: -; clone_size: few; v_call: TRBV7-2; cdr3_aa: CASSLRVPGSYEQYF; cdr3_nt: TGTGCCAGCAGCTTAAGGGTCCCGGGGTCCTACGAGCAGTACTTC
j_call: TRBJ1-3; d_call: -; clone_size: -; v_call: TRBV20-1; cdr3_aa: CSATGPGNTIYF; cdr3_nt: TGCAGTGCTACGGGACCTGGAAACACCATATATTTT